The 13 T cell receptor beta chains presented below share a single source sample, sequenced in a study of Graves' ophthalmopathy and Graves' hyperthyroidism. Scientists amplified the TCR beta CDR3 regions from RNA transcripts. Second-round multiplex PCR came after first-round RT-PCR with HTBI primers. TCRdb called the multiplex PCR reads again in MiXCR, with one record for every CDR3 protein. The sample comprises hundreds of thousands of distinct CDR3 sequences, approximately 14% of which are singletons, and about a tenth rests with the top ten. The sample taken for sequencing was blood. These receptors were taken from a woman in her 30s with Graves' ophthalmopathy.

Many counts were recorded for this clonotype. The J gene is TRBJ1-2, the V gene TRBV28, with 8 bases lining up with TRBD1. Germline CDR1 and CDR2: MDHEN and SYDVKM. The CDR3 contains 11 residues. The ends lost 11 bases at V and 6 bases at J; junction bases unmatched: 5. This CDR3 is CALRGLDGYTF. The CDR3 region has the DNA TGTGCCCTCAGGGGGCTGGATGGCTACACCTTC.

This clonotype was recorded many times. The chain is built from TRBV11-1 and TRBJ2-2; D is ambiguous. The V end was cut by 1 base, the J end by 4 bases, with 19 bases between. Germline CDR1 SGHAT, CDR2 FQDESV (reference sequence). The CDR3 totals 18 residues. The DNA for the CDR3 is TGTGCCAGCAGCTTAGTTCCGTCGAGCGCGGCGACCACCGGGGAGCTGTTTTTT. This encodes CASSLVPSSAATTGELFF.

This clonotype was counted ten times or more. The chain joins TRBV11-2 to TRBJ1-1; weak D call: TRBD1 (6 bases). CDR3 length equals 13 residues. V was pared by 4 bases and J by 8 bases, with 14 bases between. CDR1 is SGHAT, CDR2 FQNNGV, per germline. The CDR3 is CASSSRVRGEAFF. The CDR3 bases are TGTGCCAGCAGCTCCAGGGTGAGGGGGGAAGCTTTCTTT.

Many counts were recorded for this clonotype. The rearrangement uses TRBV12-3 or TRBV12-4 and TRBJ2-5; 7 positions agree with TRBD1. This CDR3 contains 15 residues. V lost 3 bases, J lost 5 bases, and 9 bases stayed unmatched. CDR3 sequence (DNA): TGTGCCAGCAGTTTCGGCCAGGGGGATAGGGAGACCCAGTACTTC. The encoded protein is CASSFGQGDRETQYF.

The sample holds many counts of this clonotype. The rearrangement joins TRBV12-3 or TRBV12-4 to TRBJ2-7; D gene uncertain. V lost 6 bases and J lost 7, with 13 bases in between. The CDR3 sequence is 12 residues long. CDR3 nucleotide sequence: TGTGCCAGCAGGCCCCCGGGCCTGGAGCAGTACTTC. Its translation is CASRPPGLEQYF.

This clonotype was observed many times. V is TRBV6-1 and J is TRBJ2-7; possibly TRBD1 or TRBD2 for D (6 bases each). V lost 1 base to trimming and J lost 2 bases, with 15 bases between them. Germline assignment: CDR1 MNHNS and CDR2 SASEGT. This CDR3 has 16 residues. CDR3 DNA: TGTGCCAGCAGTGAAGGTATTAGAGGGGGGCCCTACGAGCAGTACTTC. Its protein is CASSEGIRGGPYEQYF.

This clonotype was found many times. The rearrangement uses TRBV3-1 and TRBJ1-1, with D perhaps matching TRBD1 (5 bases). Per the germline V gene, CDR1 is LGHDT and CDR2 is YNNKEL (reference sequence). The CDR3 runs to 13 residues. Trimming took off 8 bases at V and 6 bases at J, with 16 bases between the two ends. CDR3 sequence (DNA): TGTGCCAGCGGGGTTGTTATGGGGGCTGAAGCTTTCTTT. Amino acids: CASGVVMGAEAFF.

This clonotype was picked up many times. The chain carries TRBV6-1 and TRBJ1-2; D remains unclear. With 6 bases removed from V and 6 bases from J, the gap between germline ends came to 8 bases. The germline CDR1 and CDR2 sequences are MNHNS and SASEGT. CDR3 length: 11 residues. CDR3 protein: CASSPEHGYTF. The CDR3 bases are TGTGCCAGCAGCCCCGAGCATGGCTACACCTTC.

This clonotype is a singleton in its sample. The rearrangement links TRBV6-5 to TRBJ1-6, with a tentative D call TRBD1 (5 bases). The CDR3 covers 16 residues. CDR1 and CDR2 (germline): MNHEY, SVGAGI. V lost 6 bases and J lost 9, with 21 bases in between. The chain's CDR3 is CASSYRRPQGGSPLHF. The CDR3, as DNA: TGTGCCAGCAGCTACCGAAGACCGCAGGGAGGTTCACCCCTCCACTTT.

This clonotype was seen many times. The rearrangement uses TRBV18 and TRBJ1-2, with no clear D. The CDR3 runs to 14 residues. Trimming removed 1 base at V and 4 bases at J, with 10 bases between. Germline V gene sequence: CDR1 KGHSH, CDR2 LQKENI. CDR3 in amino acids: CASSPLRVPYGYTF. The CDR3 bases are TGTGCCAGCTCACCACTCCGCGTACCCTATGGCTACACCTTC.

This clonotype showed up many times. The V and J genes are TRBV3-1 and TRBJ2-4; a possible D gene is TRBD1 (6 bases). In germline, CDR1 is LGHDT, CDR2 YNNKEL (reference sequence). This CDR3 comprises 14 residues. V dropped 4 bases and J dropped 6 bases, with 13 bases sitting between them. The CDR3 nucleotides read TGTGCCAGCAGCCTCTGGGGGCCTGGAAACATTCAGTACTTC. Encoded protein: CASSLWGPGNIQYF.

This chain links TRBV5-1 with TRBJ2-5; 10 nucleotides match TRBD2. Germline V lookup: CDR1 SGHRS, CDR2 YFSETQ. The CDR3 contains 15 residues. Unmatched junction bases numbered 5, after V lost 1 base and J lost 5 bases. CDR3 protein: CASSLRSSGGETQYF. The CDR3 bases are TGCGCCAGCAGCTTGAGGTCTAGCGGGGGCGAGACCCAGTACTTC.

This clonotype appeared many times. A much larger clone is a single base away; this may be a read error. The chain joins TRBV12-3 or TRBV12-4 to TRBJ1-5, with 12 positions matching TRBD1. The CDR3 spans 16 residues. The CDR3 DNA is TGTGCCAGCAGTACCGGGGGGACAGGGGGCGGACAGCTCCAGCATTTT. It encodes CASSTGGTGGGQLQHF.